The 16 T cell receptor beta chains presented below share a single source sample, sequenced in a study of T cell changes during pregnancy in multiple sclerosis. TCRdb's copy holds only in-frame clones and misses some; the assay was immunoSEQ multiplex PCR. Here the sample spans about 84,000 clones, about 94% being singletons. The starting material was peripheral blood, obtained in the second trimester of pregnancy. The receptors come from a female donor in good health, enrolled as a control in a pregnancy study.

For the CDR3, the DNA is TGTGCCAGCAGTTTACTAGCGGGCGGGGGCCAAGAGACCCAGTACTTC. The encoded protein is CASSLLAGGGQETQYF. The V and J genes are TRBV6-5 and TRBJ2-5, with TRBD2 matching over 9 bases. Unmatched junction bases numbered 7, after V lost 4 bases and J lost 1 base. Germline CDR1 is MNHEY and CDR2 is SVGAGI. This CDR3 has 16 amino acids.

V usage is TRBV7-8 and J usage is TRBJ2-3, with D possibly being TRBD1 (6 bases). The CDR3 has 15 amino acids. Germline V gives CDR1 SGHVS, CDR2 FQNEAQ. V lost 5 bases to trimming and J lost 3 bases, with 15 bases between them. This CDR3 reads CASSGYAQGTDTQYF. The CDR3 DNA reads as TGTGCCAGCAGCGGATACGCACAGGGAACAGATACGCAGTATTTT.

This chain uses TRBV2 with TRBJ2-7, with 12 bases lining up with TRBD2. CDR1 and CDR2 from the germline V gene are SNHLY and FYNNEI. V shed 0 bases and J 2 bases; nucleotides not matched to a gene: 11. This CDR3 region has 19 residues. The CDR3 spells CASSEANLAGGPVPYEQYF. The CDR3 DNA follows: TGTGCCAGCAGTGAAGCGAACCTAGCGGGAGGGCCAGTCCCCTACGAGCAGTACTTC.

This clone appeared a few times. The chain's CDR3 is CSVEEGGNEAFF. The CDR3 coding sequence is TGCAGCGTTGAAGAGGGAGGGAATGAAGCTTTCTTT. The chain combines TRBV29-1 with TRBJ1-1; D not resolved. Germline CDR1 is SQVTM and CDR2 is ANQGSEA. The V and J ends lost 0 bases and 7 bases respectively, with 9 bases between them. There are 12 residues in the CDR3.

This chain connects TRBV19 to TRBJ2-2; 8 bases are shared with TRBD1. The CDR3 is made up of 15 amino acids. Looked up from germline, CDR1 is LNHDA and CDR2 is SQIVND (reference sequence). V lost 4 bases, J lost 8 bases, and 9 bases stayed unmatched. The CDR3 here is CASSSGTGSAGELFF. The DNA of the CDR3 is TGTGCCAGTAGTAGCGGGACAGGATCGGCTGGGGAGCTGTTTTTT.

This sequence joins TRBV2 and TRBJ2-3, with TRBD1 matching 9 bases. The CDR3 covers 17 residues. Germline assignment: CDR1 SNHLY and CDR2 FYNNEI. After removal of 8 bases from V and 1 base from J, the junction contained 13 bases not matched to a gene. CDR3 DNA sequence: TGTGCCAGCCGATACCCGGGACAGGGACGTCGCACAGATACGCAGTATTTT. This encodes CASRYPGQGRRTDTQYF.

V and J are TRBV10-3 and TRBJ2-3; D not certain. Germline CDR1 ENHRY, CDR2 SYGVKD. Trimming took off 4 bases at V and 3 bases at J, with 8 bases between the two ends. CDR3 length: 13 residues. The CDR3 spells CAISVIVTDTQYF. CDR3 nucleotide sequence: TGTGCCATCAGTGTTATAGTGACAGATACGCAGTATTTT.

This rearrangement joins TRBV9 to TRBJ2-2, with a weak D call TRBD1 (5 bases). This CDR3 has 15 residues. Germline CDR1 is SGDLS and CDR2 is YYNGEE. Trimming shortened V by 5 bases and J by 0 bases, and 11 bases separated the two germline ends. CDR3 DNA sequence: TGTGCCAGCAGAGGGGAATCCTCGAACACCGGGGAGCTGTTTTTT. Its protein product is CASRGESSNTGELFF.

The gene calls are TRBV7-2 and TRBJ1-3, with D uncertain. The germline gives CDR1 SGHTA, CDR2 FQGNSA. With 5 bases removed from V and 2 bases from J, the gap between germline ends came to 7 bases. There are 13 residues in the CDR3. The CDR3 loop reads CASSPGPGNTIYF. Written as DNA, the CDR3 is TGTGCCAGCAGCCCTGGGCCTGGAAACACCATATATTTT.

A single count supports this clone. The genes are TRBV28 and TRBJ1-3, with D tentatively TRBD1 (6 bases). Trimming shortened V by 9 bases and J by 0 bases, and 12 bases separated the two germline ends. This CDR3 is 14 amino acids long. Germline CDR1 and CDR2: MDHEN and SYDVKM. The CDR3 region is CASEGHLSGNTIYF. As DNA, the CDR3 is TGTGCCAGTGAGGGACATCTCTCTGGAAACACCATATATTTT.

This clone was seen a single time. The chain carries TRBV7-8 and TRBJ1-5, with D possibly being TRBD1 (6 bases). Trimming removed 2 bases from V and 7 bases from J, with 15 bases in between. Germline V lookup: CDR1 SGHVS, CDR2 FQNEAQ. CDR3 size: 15 residues. This CDR3 is CASSLIQGPRQPQHF. Written as DNA, the CDR3 is TGTGCCAGCAGCTTAATTCAGGGGCCCAGGCAGCCCCAGCATTTT. The full variable domain, its missing parts supplied by reference TRBV7-8 and TRBJ1-5, is GAGVSQSPRYKVAKRGQDVALRCDPISGHVSLFWYQQALGQGPEFLTYFQNEAQLDKSGLPSDRFFAERPEGSVSTLKIQRTQQEDSAVYLCASSLIQGPRQPQHFGDGTRLSIL.

The chain joins TRBV7-9 to TRBJ2-5, with 9 bases that match TRBD2. CDR3 size: 19 residues. Per the germline V gene, CDR1 is SEHNR and CDR2 is FQNEAQ (reference sequence). The J segment lost 1 base and the V segment lost 4 bases, leaving 16 bases of the junction unmatched. CDR3 bases: TGTGCCAGCAGCTCAGGACTAGCGCGAGGGGGCCTCCTCCAAGAGACCCAGTACTTC. This sequence encodes CASSSGLARGGLLQETQYF. The whole variable domain, filled in from reference TRBV7-9 and TRBJ2-5, reads DTGVSQNPRHKITKRGQNVTFRCDPISEHNRLYWYRQTLGQGPEFLTYFQNEAQLEKSRLLSDRFSAERPKGSFSTLEIQRTEQGDSAMYLCASSSGLARGGLLQETQYFGPGTRLLVL.

V is TRBV10-3 and J is TRBJ1-1, with D unclear. The CDR3 consists of 15 residues. V gave up 5 bases and J gave up 4 bases, with 17 bases separating them. Per the germline V gene, CDR1 is ENHRY and CDR2 is SYGVKD. The CDR3 loop is CAISNLGGLVTEAFF. The CDR3 nucleotides read TGTGCCATCAGTAACTTGGGAGGGTTGGTCACTGAAGCTTTCTTT.

The chain links TRBV6-1 to TRBJ2-7; 9 bases are a match to TRBD2. The trim removed 8 bases at V and 1 base at J, leaving 9 bases unmatched. From germline, CDR1 is MNHNS and CDR2 SASEGT. This CDR3 region has 15 residues. The CDR3 nucleotides are TGTGCCAGCCGATTCGAGACTAGCGGATCCTACGAGCAGTACTTC. Its translation is CASRFETSGSYEQYF.

This sequence joins TRBV7-6 and TRBJ2-1; maybe TRBD2 (6 bases). The V gene's germline CDR1 is SGHVS and CDR2 FNYEAQ. V lost 5 bases and J 8 bases, leaving 22 bases between the germline ends. The CDR3 runs to 16 residues. The CDR3 DNA reads as TGTGCCAGCAGCCTGCTAAGACGGGGGAGCGGGCATGAGCAGTTCTTC. Translation: CASSLLRRGSGHEQFF.

Only one count was recorded for this clone. The chain recombines TRBV28 with TRBJ2-7; the match to TRBD1 covers 9 bases. CDR1 and CDR2 (germline): MDHEN, SYDVKM. CDR3 length equals 14 residues. After removal of 11 bases from V and 1 base from J, the junction contained 9 bases not matched to a gene. The chain's CDR3 is CAARGTGMSYEQYF. In DNA form, the CDR3 reads TGTGCCGCTCGAGGGACAGGGATGTCCTACGAGCAGTACTTC.